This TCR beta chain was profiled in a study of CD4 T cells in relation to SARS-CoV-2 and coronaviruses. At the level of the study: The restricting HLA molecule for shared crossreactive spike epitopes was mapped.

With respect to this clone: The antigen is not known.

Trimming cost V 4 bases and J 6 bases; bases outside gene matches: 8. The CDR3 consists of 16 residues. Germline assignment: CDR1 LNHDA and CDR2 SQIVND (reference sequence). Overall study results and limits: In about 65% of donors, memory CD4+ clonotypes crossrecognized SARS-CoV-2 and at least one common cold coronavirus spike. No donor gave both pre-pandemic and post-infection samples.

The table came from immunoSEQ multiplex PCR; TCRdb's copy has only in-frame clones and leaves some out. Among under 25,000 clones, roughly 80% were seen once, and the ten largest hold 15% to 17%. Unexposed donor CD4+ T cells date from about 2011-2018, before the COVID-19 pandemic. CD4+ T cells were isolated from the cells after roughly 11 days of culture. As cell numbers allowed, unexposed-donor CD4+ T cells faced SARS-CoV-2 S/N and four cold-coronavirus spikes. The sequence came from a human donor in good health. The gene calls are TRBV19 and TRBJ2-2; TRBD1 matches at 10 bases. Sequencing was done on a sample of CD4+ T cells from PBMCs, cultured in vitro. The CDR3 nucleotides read TGTGCCAGTAGTACAGGACAGGGGGTCGGTCCCGGGGAGCTGTTTTTT. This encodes CASSTGQGVGPGELFF.